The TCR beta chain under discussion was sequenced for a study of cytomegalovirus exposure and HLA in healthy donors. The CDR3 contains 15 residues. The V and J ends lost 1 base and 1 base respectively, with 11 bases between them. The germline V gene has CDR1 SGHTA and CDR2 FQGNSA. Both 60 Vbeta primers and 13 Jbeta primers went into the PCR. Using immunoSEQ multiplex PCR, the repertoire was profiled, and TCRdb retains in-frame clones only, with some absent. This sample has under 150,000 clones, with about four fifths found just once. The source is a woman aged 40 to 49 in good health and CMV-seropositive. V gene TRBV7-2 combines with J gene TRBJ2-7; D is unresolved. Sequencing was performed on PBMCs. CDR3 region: CASSLVFDTSYEQYF. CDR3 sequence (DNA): TGTGCCAGCAGCTTAGTCTTTGACACTTCCTACGAGCAGTACTTC.